The 11 T cell receptor beta chains listed next were all sequenced from one sample in a study of T cells expressing NK-cell markers. TCRdb re-called the 5' RACE reads and gives one entry per CDR3 protein, without DNA. The sample data list some 600,000 distinct CDR3 sequences. The sample taken for sequencing was blood T cells: a sorted CD56 or NKG2C T cell subset, CD4+ or CD8+ T cells, or bulk PBMC T cells (not recorded which). The receptors originated from a man aged 18 to 29 in good health.

The chain links TRBV12-3 or TRBV12-4 to TRBJ2-1; the D call of TRBD2 rests on TCRdb alone, since no DNA is present to check it. There are 15 residues in the CDR3. The CDR3 is CASNRAGGGYNEQFF.

The rearrangement links TRBV4-3 to TRBJ2-3. The germline CDR1 and CDR2 sequences are LGHNA and YSLEER. There are 15 residues in the CDR3. CDR3 amino acids: CASSQDGQGIDTQYF.

The chain recombines TRBV29-1 with TRBJ1-2; TCRdb reports TRBD1, a call that lacks DNA to check it against. Germline V gene data show CDR1 as SQVTM and CDR2 as ANQGSEA. The CDR3 is 14 amino acids. CDR3 region: CSVVGQGPSYGYTF.

The CDR3 reads CASSPIRDRGTDTQYF. The J gene is TRBJ2-3, the V gene TRBV18; the TRBD1 assignment by TCRdb is unverifiable without DNA. Germline V CDR1 and CDR2: KGHSH, LQKENI. The CDR3 runs to 16 residues.

The J gene is TRBJ2-2, the V gene TRBV7-9; no DNA is available, so the TRBD2 call from TCRdb remains unchecked. This CDR3 region has 13 residues. CDR1 and CDR2 (germline): SEHNR, FQNEAQ (reference sequence). CDR3: CASSSGRSGELFF.

The chain links TRBV27 to TRBJ1-5; TCRdb's D call, TRBD1, is unchecked because there is no DNA. This CDR3 contains 15 residues. CDR1 is MNHEY and CDR2 is SMNVEV in the germline V gene (reference sequence). CDR3: CASSFRGESNQPQHF.

The chain is built from TRBV10-3 and TRBJ2-1. Germline V CDR1 and CDR2: ENHRY, SYGVKD. This CDR3 contains 11 residues. The CDR3 region is CAISETGEQFF.

The rearrangement uses TRBV20-1 and TRBJ2-3. The CDR3 is 16 amino acids. Germline V gene data show CDR1 as DFQATT and CDR2 as SNEGSKA (reference sequence). The CDR3 protein is CSASRRAGFGTDTQYF.

The chain carries TRBV20-1 and TRBJ1-1. The CDR3 spans 15 residues. CDR1 is DFQATT, CDR2 SNEGSKA, per germline (reference sequence). The CDR3: CSASSGSQMNTEAFF.

V and J are TRBV4-3 and TRBJ2-1. The length of the CDR3 is 18 residues. Germline CDR1 LGHNA, CDR2 YSLEER. The CDR3 is CASSQESVGTYDYNEQFF.

This sequence joins TRBV7-7 and TRBJ2-1; the TRBD2 assignment by TCRdb is unverifiable without DNA. The CDR3 extends over 12 amino acids. CDR1 is SSHAT, CDR2 FNYEAQ, per germline (reference sequence). CDR3: CASSLYGTSSFF.